A single sample is the source of the 28 T cell receptor beta chains below, sequenced in a study of tumor-infiltrating lymphocytes in primary liver carcinoma. Starting material of 400 to 600 ng total RNA yielded TCR beta cDNA via a constant-region primer. Investigators got TCR beta libraries out of three nested multiplex PCR rounds, done with slightly modified ARM-PCR. It was with TRBV1-TRBV30 forward primers and a C-beta reverse primer that the first two PCR rounds were run, at roughly 9 cycles each. TCRdb re-analysed the multiplex PCR reads in MiXCR, keeping a single row per CDR3 protein. The top ten hold about a tenth of the sample, which has 100,000 to 150,000 distinct CDR3 sequences, 50% to 70% seen once. Total RNA and DNA came together from around 20-30 mg of bulk tissue without cell sorting. Sequencing was carried out using liver tumor tissue from sampling region 1. Subset noted: tumor region T1, superior pole. These receptors all come from a woman aged 55-70 years with primary liver carcinoma and hepatitis B virus infection.

This clonotype has a count of ten or more. The chain couples TRBV4-2 to TRBJ2-2; possible D gene TRBD2, 6 bases. This CDR3 comprises 15 residues. Trimming took off 4 bases at V and 7 bases at J, with 16 bases between the two ends. Per the germline V gene, CDR1 is LGHNA and CDR2 is YNFKEQ. CDR3: CASSPRLDPVGELFF. The CDR3 nucleotides read TGTGCCAGCAGCCCCCGACTAGACCCGGTCGGGGAGCTGTTTTTT.

About this clonotype itself: This clone may be a read error of a much larger clone one base away. The CDR3 nucleotides are TGTTCCAGCAGTGTACGTTCCGGGACCTACGAGCAGTACTTC. Amino acid sequence: CSSSVRSGTYEQYF. The gene calls are TRBV6-1 and TRBJ2-7, with D possibly matching TRBD2 (5 bases). CDR3 length equals 14 residues. Germline CDR1 reads MNHNS; CDR2 reads SASEGT.

Turning to this clonotype: Because the CDR3 is missing its conserved closing phenylalanine or tryptophan, this is likely a read error. This sequence joins TRBV29-1 and TRBJ2-3, with D perhaps TRBD1 (6 bases). Germline V gene data show CDR1 as SQVTM and CDR2 as ANQGSEA. The CDR3 has 18 residues. The V end was cut by 4 bases, the J end by 0 bases, with 23 bases between. Written as DNA, the CDR3 is TGCAGCGTTGGAGCGTTGGGCAGAGTGGGGGCTAGCACAGATACGCAGTATCTT. It codes for CSVGALGRVGASTDTQYL.

This clonotype has a single count. Given a much more abundant clone one base away, this may be a read error. The V and J genes are TRBV28 and TRBJ2-7, with D tentatively TRBD2 (7 bases). V was trimmed by 6 bases and J by 0 bases, leaving 15 bases between them. CDR3 size: 15 residues. The germline V gene encodes CDR1 MDHEN and CDR2 SYDVKM. The CDR3 is CASREGEGSSYEQYF. The CDR3 nucleotides are TGTGCCAGCAGGGAGGGGGAGGGGAGCTCCTACGAGCAGTACTTC.

This clonotype showed up many times. This chain connects TRBV7-8 to TRBJ2-7, with 7 bases aligning to TRBD1. The CDR3 sequence is 13 residues long. In germline, CDR1 is SGHVS, CDR2 FQNEAQ. Losses at the gene ends were 5 bases for V and 3 bases for J; bases not matched to a gene: 4. The CDR3 loop reads CASSRDRDYEQYF. As DNA, the CDR3 is TGTGCCAGCAGCCGCGACAGGGACTACGAGCAGTACTTC.

This clonotype was detected ten times or more. V gene TRBV4-2 combines with J gene TRBJ2-7, with D possibly TRBD2 on 6 matching bases. The CDR3 is 15 residues long. Trimming took off 4 bases at V and 0 bases at J, with 13 bases between the two ends. CDR1 and CDR2 (germline): LGHNA, YNFKEQ. The CDR3 DNA reads TGTGCCAGCAGCCGACTAGACCAGAGCTCCTACGAGCAGTACTTC. It translates to CASSRLDQSSYEQYF.

This clonotype came up many times. V and J are TRBV11-2 and TRBJ2-7, with TRBD2 identical over 10 bases. Germline V gene sequence: CDR1 SGHAT, CDR2 FQNNGV. The V gene end was trimmed by 6 bases and the J gene end by 6 bases; junction bases not matched to a gene: 11. The CDR3 totals 15 residues. The CDR3 spells CASSTTGLASPEQYF. The CDR3 DNA is TGTGCCAGCAGTACAACGGGACTAGCGTCACCCGAGCAGTACTTC.

This chain connects TRBV11-2 to TRBJ2-7, with a tentative D call TRBD2 (6 bases). V lost 0 bases to trimming and J lost 2 bases, with 11 bases between them. Germline loops: CDR1 SGHAT, CDR2 FQNNGV. CDR3 length: 15 amino acids. The CDR3 DNA reads TGTGCCAGCAGCTTAGATGTGGGGGAGGCCTACGAGCAGTACTTC. Its translation: CASSLDVGEAYEQYF.

The chain employs TRBV7-9 and TRBJ1-1, with TRBD1 as a possible D gene (5 bases). V was pared by 2 bases and J by 2 bases, with 15 bases between. The CDR3 contains 16 residues. Germline V lookup: CDR1 SEHNR, CDR2 FQNEAQ (reference sequence). The CDR3 loop reads CASSLSQDSLNTEAFF. CDR3 nucleotide sequence: TGTGCCAGCAGCTTATCTCAAGACAGCCTAAACACTGAAGCTTTCTTT. The full variable domain, rest sourced from reference TRBV7-9 and TRBJ1-1, is DTGVSQNPRHKITKRGQNVTFRCDPISEHNRLYWYRQTLGQGPEFLTYFQNEAQLEKSRLLSDRFSAERPKGSFSTLEIQRTEQGDSAMYLCASSLSQDSLNTEAFFGQGTRLTVV.

Note on this clonotype: As the CDR3 is not closed by the conserved phenylalanine or tryptophan, this likely results from a read error. V is TRBV4-1 and J is TRBJ2-1; 9 bases match TRBD2. The V and J ends lost 7 bases and 5 bases, in that order; junction bases with no gene match: 6. The CDR3 sequence is 14 residues long. Germline V lookup: CDR1 MGHRA, CDR2 YSYEKL. As DNA, the CDR3 is TGCGCCAGCACCCTAGCGGGGCCCCACAATGAGCAGTTCTTG. The encoded protein is CASTLAGPHNEQFL.

This clonotype has a count of ten or more. J is TRBJ2-5 and V is TRBV4-1; D is unclear. Germline CDR1 is MGHRA and CDR2 is YSYEKL. The CDR3 has 14 amino acids. The V gene lost 5 bases and the J gene lost 3 bases, with 13 bases spanning the gap. The CDR3 bases are TGCGCCAGCAGCTACGTCGGAGCAAAAGAGACCCAGTACTTC. Amino acid sequence: CASSYVGAKETQYF.

The chain combines TRBV5-1 with TRBJ2-1; either TRBD1 or TRBD2 may supply D (6 bases each). The germline V gene encodes CDR1 SGHRS and CDR2 YFSETQ. CDR3 size: 16 residues. The chain's CDR3 is CVSSLPGADQYNEQFF. CDR3 coding DNA: TGCGTCAGTAGCCTGCCGGGGGCGGACCAATACAATGAGCAGTTCTTC. The full variable domain, completed using reference TRBV5-1 and TRBJ2-1, is KAGVTQTPRYLIKTRGQQVTLSCSPISGHRSVSWYQQTPGQGLQFLFEYFSETQRNKGNFPGRFSGRQFSNSRSEMNVSTLELGDSALYLCVSSLPGADQYNEQFFGPGTRLTVL.

This clonotype was seen just once. Sequence at one end of the junction differs from germline and may be a read error. The chain couples TRBV6-6 to TRBJ2-7; 7 bases are shared with TRBD2. This CDR3 is built from 16 residues. From germline, CDR1 is MNHNY and CDR2 SVGAGI (reference sequence). CDR3 protein: CASGYSWTSATYEQYF. The DNA of the CDR3 is TGTGCCAGCGGTTACTCCTGGACTAGTGCCACCTACGAGCAGTACTTC.

This chain connects TRBV5-4 to TRBJ1-2; D perhaps matches TRBD1 (6 bases). Trimming took 4 bases from V and 1 from J, leaving 20 bases between them. CDR1 SGHNT and CDR2 YYREEE come from the germline V gene (reference sequence). The CDR3 extends over 17 amino acids. CDR3 DNA sequence: TGTGCCAGCAGCATGGTCAGGGGCCCTAAAGTTAACTATGGCTACACCTTC. Its translation: CASSMVRGPKVNYGYTF. The full variable domain, rest sourced from reference TRBV5-4 and TRBJ1-2, is ETGVTQSPTHLIKTRGQQVTLRCSSQSGHNTVSWYQQALGQGPQFIFQYYREEENGRGNFPPRFSGLQFPNYSSELNVNALELDDSALYLCASSMVRGPKVNYGYTFGSGTRLTVV.

As for this clonotype: One base away lies a much larger clone, so this may be a sequencing read error. The chain recombines TRBV10-3 with TRBJ2-5; TRBD1 matches at 9 bases. Per the germline V gene, CDR1 is ENHRY and CDR2 is SYGVKD. V lost 10 bases to trimming and J lost 2 bases; unmatched junction nucleotides: 5. The CDR3 runs 13 residues. The CDR3, as DNA: TGTGCCAACTGGGACAGGGATCAAGAGACCCAGTACTTC. Its protein is CANWDRDQETQYF.

The chain carries TRBV11-2 and TRBJ2-3, with 11 nucleotides matching TRBD2. CDR1 SGHAT and CDR2 FQNNGV come from the germline V gene. V gave up 5 bases and J gave up 8 bases; unmatched junction bases: 9. The CDR3 runs 15 residues. For the CDR3, the DNA is TGTGCCAGCAGCAGGAGACTAGCGGGACCAGTTACGCAGTATTTT. Protein sequence: CASSRRLAGPVTQYF.

The rearrangement joins TRBV11-3 to TRBJ2-1, with D possibly TRBD2 on 6 matching bases. Germline-derived CDR1 and CDR2 are SGHNT and YENEEA. V lost 7 bases to trimming and J lost 6 bases, with 16 bases between them. CDR3 length: 14 amino acids. The CDR3 DNA follows: TGTGCCAGCAACCTGGGGGGTGAGGGCAATGAGCAGTTCTTC. Its protein is CASNLGGEGNEQFF.

As for this clonotype: One end of the junction does not line up with germline, which may come from a read error. The gene calls are TRBV11-3 and TRBJ2-1, with a tentative D call TRBD2 (5 bases). The CDR3 has 13 amino acids. Germline V gives CDR1 SGHNT, CDR2 YENEEA. CDR3 in DNA: TGTGACAGCAGCTTACTAGTCTACAATGAGCAGTTCTTC. Translating gives CDSSLLVYNEQFF.

Notes on this clonotype: A much larger clone lies a single base off, so this may be a read error. V usage is TRBV6-5 and J usage is TRBJ2-2; 8 bases align to TRBD1. Germline loops: CDR1 MNHEY, CDR2 SVGAGI. This CDR3 region has 16 residues. The CDR3 sequence: CASGYGQGSGTGELFF. DNA of the CDR3: TGTGCCAGCGGTTACGGACAGGGTTCTGGCACCGGGGAGCTGTTTTTT.

A remark on this clonotype: Its ends do not fully match the called genes, so a read error is possible. This sequence joins TRBV11-2 and TRBJ2-7; 9 bases agree with TRBD2. Germline CDR1 SGHAT, CDR2 FQNNGV. There are 13 residues in the CDR3. The CDR3 spells CANSLGRLAADHF. CDR3 nucleotides: TGTGCCAACAGCTTAGGACGACTAGCGGCGGATCACTTC.

About this clonotype: One base away lies a much larger clone, so this may be a sequencing read error. This chain uses TRBV7-8 with TRBJ2-3; D not certain. CDR1 and CDR2 from the germline V gene are SGHVS and FQNEAQ. This CDR3 contains 16 residues. The CDR3 region is CAISLKWIWQESTQYF. CDR3 nucleotides: TGTGCCATCAGCTTAAAGTGGATCTGGCAGGAGAGTACGCAGTATTTT.

This clonotype was observed a few times. Compared with germline, one end of the junction differs, possibly owing to a read error. V and J are TRBV12-5 and TRBJ2-1; 9 bases map to TRBD2. Germline lookup yields CDR1 LGHNT and CDR2 FRNRAP. The CDR3 has 18 residues. CDR3 sequence: CANGLAPTGTSLGNEQFF. The CDR3 coding sequence is TGTGCTAATGGTTTGGCCCCAACCGGGACTAGCTTGGGGAATGAGCAGTTCTTC.

The chain's CDR3 is CASSTELGIETQYF. DNA of the CDR3: TGTGCCAGCAGCACGGAACTGGGAATTGAGACCCAGTACTTC. The chain is built from TRBV5-6 and TRBJ2-5; no definite D call. The germline V gene has CDR1 SGHDT and CDR2 YYEEEE. The CDR3 contains 14 residues. V shed 4 bases and J shed 5 bases, with 15 bases lying between them.

For this clonotype: In this CDR3 the conserved last residue, phenylalanine or tryptophan, is missing, so a read error is likely. V gene TRBV11-2 combines with J gene TRBJ1-5; 7 nucleotides align to TRBD1. This CDR3 has 14 residues. The ends lost 2 bases at V and 6 bases at J; junction bases unmatched: 4. The germline CDR1 and CDR2 sequences are SGHAT and FQNNGV. The CDR3 coding sequence is TGTGCCAGCAGCTTAACAGGGGATGGTCAGCCCCAGCATTTA. This encodes CASSLTGDGQPQHL.

Of note for this clonotype: At one boundary the junction diverges from the germline segment, which might be a read error. The genes are TRBV11-3 and TRBJ2-3, with TRBD2 matching 7 bases. Germline V gives CDR1 SGHNT, CDR2 YENEEA. CDR3 length: 13 residues. The CDR3 DNA reads as TGTGTCAGCAGCTTGGGGGGGACGTGGAGGCAATATTTT. Translating gives CVSSLGGTWRQYF. Using reference TRBV11-3 and TRBJ2-3 for the parts outside the CDR3, the full variable domain is EAGVVQSPRYKIIEKKQPVAFWCNPISGHNTLYWYLQNLGQGPELLIRYENEEAVDDSQLPKDRFSAERLKGVDSTLKIQPAELGDSAVYLCVSSLGGTWRQYFGPGTRLTVL.

As to this clonotype: This likely comes from a read error, as the CDR3 has no conserved phenylalanine or tryptophan at its end. The V call is TRBV6-6, the J call TRBJ1-5; TRBD1 agrees at 8 bases. The J segment lost 2 bases and the V segment lost 8 bases, leaving 8 bases of the junction unmatched. Germline CDR1 and CDR2: MNHNY and SVGAGI (reference sequence). This CDR3 comprises 15 residues. Here the CDR3 reads CASEGQATRNQPQHL. CDR3 nucleotides: TGTGCCAGCGAGGGACAGGCCACCCGCAATCAGCCCCAGCATCTT.

A single count supports this clonotype. One end of the junction fails to match germline, which may point to a read error. The chain joins TRBV11-2 to TRBJ2-5; D not certain. Germline CDR1 SGHAT, CDR2 FQNNGV. The CDR3 spans 15 residues. The CDR3 reads CANSLVMGFQETQYF. In DNA, the CDR3 is TGTGCCAACAGCTTAGTGATGGGCTTTCAAGAGACCCAGTACTTC.

This clonotype was picked up a small number of times. Germline is not matched at one junction end, which may reflect a read error. The CDR3 loop is CASSQDTGQGVSGGGYIF. The CDR3 DNA reads TGTGCCAGCAGCCAAGATACGGGACAGGGGGTTAGCGGCGGAGGCTACATCTTC. V is TRBV4-2 and J is TRBJ1-2, with 11 bases matching TRBD1. Germline CDR1 LGHNA, CDR2 YNFKEQ. The CDR3 runs 18 residues.